Presented here are 22 T cell receptor beta chains from one specimen sequenced in a study of OX40 agonist ivuxolimab in advanced cancers. Produced via immunoSEQ multiplex PCR; TCRdb's table is partial and in-frame only. The table shows about 91,000 clones, with 87% occurring only once. The sequencing used CD4+ or CD8+ T cells sorted from blood, collected in a trial of the OX40 agonist ivuxolimab. The receptors derive from an adult with an advanced solid tumor such as melanoma, head and neck, liver or kidney cancer.

This sequence joins TRBV7-8 and TRBJ2-5; 7 bases fit TRBD1. The CDR3 consists of 14 residues. J was trimmed by 5 bases and V by 4 bases; bases with no gene match: 7. Germline V gene sequence: CDR1 SGHVS, CDR2 FQNEAQ. The CDR3 is CASSSGTVPETQYF. The CDR3, as DNA: TGTGCCAGCAGCTCTGGGACAGTCCCGGAGACCCAGTACTTC.

V usage is TRBV6-6 and J usage is TRBJ1-1; unclear D gene. Trimming stripped 0 bases from V and 6 bases from J, with 5 bases between. The CDR3 is 12 amino acids. Per the germline V gene, CDR1 is MNHNY and CDR2 is SVGAGI (reference sequence). The CDR3 protein is CASSYSAPEAFF. CDR3 in DNA: TGTGCCAGCAGTTACTCCGCCCCTGAAGCTTTCTTT.

The chain couples TRBV4-2 to TRBJ1-4, with D possibly matching TRBD1 (5 bases). Per germline, CDR1 LGHNA and CDR2 YNFKEQ. V was trimmed by 0 bases and J by 4 bases, leaving 9 bases between them. This CDR3 spans 15 amino acids. In DNA form, the CDR3 reads TGTGCCAGCAGCCAAGATCCAGGGATTAATGAAAAACTGTTTTTT. The encoded protein is CASSQDPGINEKLFF.

The chain recombines TRBV25-1 with TRBJ2-1, with 7 bases aligning to TRBD2. The CDR3 has 12 amino acids. V shed 7 bases, J shed 9 bases, and the junction held 6 bases outside the gene matches. The germline CDR1 and CDR2 sequences are MGHDK and SYGVNS. The CDR3 sequence: CASTRTSGEQFF. In DNA, the CDR3 is TGTGCCAGCACTCGGACTAGTGGTGAGCAGTTCTTC.

This clone was observed a single time. The chain uses TRBV7-2 and TRBJ1-4; D gene unclear. Germline V gives CDR1 SGHTA, CDR2 FQGNSA. Deletions cut 0 bases from V and 7 bases from J, with 9 bases between. The CDR3 is made up of 14 amino acids. CDR3 nucleotides: TGTGCCAGCAGCTTAGCGGGTTTTGGTGAAAAACTGTTTTTT. Translation: CASSLAGFGEKLFF.

The chain combines TRBV6-5 with TRBJ2-1, with 11 nucleotides matching TRBD2. Per germline, CDR1 MNHEY and CDR2 SVGAGI. The V segment lost 6 bases and the J segment 6 bases; nucleotides outside the gene matches: 7. CDR3 size: 15 residues. CDR3 amino acids: CASRNLAGGSNEQFF. In nucleotides, the CDR3 is TGTGCCAGCAGAAATCTAGCGGGGGGATCCAATGAGCAGTTCTTC.

The rearrangement links TRBV5-4 to TRBJ2-2; the D gene is possibly TRBD1 (6 bases). Germline V gene sequence: CDR1 SGHNT, CDR2 YYREEE (reference sequence). The CDR3 has 15 amino acids. The V end was cut by 5 bases, the J end by 6 bases, with 17 bases between. CDR3 protein: CASRVQGTQAGELFF. The DNA for the CDR3 is TGTGCCAGCAGGGTGCAGGGGACACAAGCCGGGGAGCTGTTTTTT.

J is TRBJ2-5 and V is TRBV4-2; TRBD1 is a possible D gene (5 bases). From germline, CDR1 is LGHNA and CDR2 YNFKEQ. Between the trimmed V and J ends, which lost 0 bases and 1 base, there was a span of 6 bases. This CDR3 spans 14 amino acids. CDR3 region: CASSQDQGQETQYF. The CDR3 coding sequence is TGTGCCAGCAGCCAAGATCAGGGCCAAGAGACCCAGTACTTC.

V and J are TRBV6-6 and TRBJ1-2, with unresolved D. The CDR3 spans 13 residues. Between the trimmed V and J ends, which lost 2 bases and 3 bases, there was a span of 7 bases. Germline assignment: CDR1 MNHNY and CDR2 SVGAGI (reference sequence). CDR3 protein: CASSYVVDYGYTF. DNA for the CDR3: TGTGCCAGCAGTTACGTGGTTGACTATGGCTACACCTTC.

V and J are TRBV2 and TRBJ2-1; 8 bases agree with TRBD1. CDR1 and CDR2 (germline): SNHLY, FYNNEI. CDR3 length equals 15 residues. The J segment lost 3 bases and the V segment lost 5 bases, leaving 6 bases of the junction unmatched. CDR3 sequence: CASSTGTGYYNEQFF. In nucleotides, the CDR3 is TGTGCCAGCAGTACCGGGACAGGCTACTACAATGAGCAGTTCTTC.

This chain links TRBV10-1 with TRBJ2-5; no clear D gene. Near its end, the DNA agrees better with TRBJ2-7, so the J call may be wrong. The germline V gene encodes CDR1 WNHNN and CDR2 SYGVQD (reference sequence). CDR3 size: 12 residues. The CDR3 sequence: CASSEPGYEQYF. The CDR3 nucleotides read TGCGCCAGCAGTGAACCAGGCTACGAGCAGTACTTC.

The gene calls are TRBV2 and TRBJ1-5; possible D gene TRBD1, 5 bases. Germline CDR1 SNHLY, CDR2 FYNNEI. Trimming took 11 bases from V and 1 from J, leaving 12 bases between them. The CDR3 covers 13 residues. The CDR3 sequence is CARGGGSNQPQHF. The CDR3 DNA reads as TGTGCCCGGGGGGGTGGGAGCAATCAGCCCCAGCATTTT.

The chain carries TRBV2 and TRBJ1-2; D gene ambiguous. The CDR3 sequence is 12 residues long. In germline, CDR1 is SNHLY, CDR2 FYNNEI. Trimming removed 11 bases at V and 8 bases at J, with 18 bases between. This CDR3 is CAQGGNTGGYTF. For the CDR3, the DNA is TGTGCCCAAGGAGGGAATACGGGCGGCTACACCTTC.

The V call is TRBV19, the J call TRBJ2-5, with D possibly TRBD2 on 6 matching bases. The V end lost 5 bases, the J end lost 1 base, and 11 bases lay between the germline ends. Germline CDR1 reads LNHDA; CDR2 reads SQIVND (reference sequence). CDR3 length equals 14 residues. CDR3 residues: CASSPRGTQETQYF. The DNA of the CDR3 is TGTGCCAGTAGTCCACGGGGGACCCAAGAGACCCAGTACTTC.

The gene calls are TRBV6-1 and TRBJ1-6; D gene unclear. The CDR3 covers 16 residues. Germline V gene sequence: CDR1 MNHNS, CDR2 SASEGT. The V gene lost 2 bases and the J gene lost 9 bases, with 17 bases spanning the gap. The DNA of the CDR3 is TGTGCCAGCAGTGAAAGGTACCTGCAGGCCTCTTCACCCCTCCACTTT. It specifies CASSERYLQASSPLHF.

The chain joins TRBV14 to TRBJ2-1; D remains ambiguous. CDR1 is SGHDN and CDR2 is FVKESK in the germline V gene. The CDR3 consists of 13 residues. V shed 0 bases and J shed 3 bases, with 3 bases lying between them. The CDR3 protein is CASSQENYNEQFF. The CDR3 DNA is TGTGCCAGCAGCCAAGAGAACTACAATGAGCAGTTCTTC.

The chain employs TRBV4-2 and TRBJ2-1, with 8 bases lining up with TRBD2. Germline V gene data show CDR1 as LGHNA and CDR2 as YNFKEQ. This CDR3 spans 16 amino acids. The V gene end was trimmed by 4 bases and the J gene end by 9 bases; junction bases not matched to a gene: 14. Here the CDR3 DNA reads TGTGCCAGCAGCCTCGGGACTAGTGGGGGGGCTGGTGAGCAGTTCTTC. The encoded protein is CASSLGTSGGAGEQFF.

The chain recombines TRBV5-4 with TRBJ1-1; possibly TRBD1 for D (6 bases). This CDR3 contains 14 residues. V was clipped by 3 bases and J by 1 base, with 10 bases between them. Germline CDR1 and CDR2: SGHNT and YYREEE (reference sequence). CDR3 loop: CASSWGQENTEAFF. In nucleotides, the CDR3 is TGTGCCAGCAGCTGGGGGCAGGAGAACACTGAAGCTTTCTTT.

The chain links TRBV14 to TRBJ2-3; no reliable D call. The CDR3 contains 13 residues. Germline CDR1 is SGHDN and CDR2 is FVKESK. V lost 5 bases, J lost 4 bases, and 10 bases lay in between. The CDR3 region has the DNA TGTGCCAGCAGCTCCCGGCCTGCAGATACGCAGTATTTT. Amino acid sequence: CASSSRPADTQYF.

This chain uses TRBV6-5 with TRBJ2-1; 8 bases match TRBD2. Trimming at V came to 9 bases and at J to 10 bases, leaving 11 bases not matched to a gene. This CDR3 has 13 residues. Per the germline V gene, CDR1 is MNHEY and CDR2 is SVGAGI. The CDR3 reads CASRGGTKGEQFF. The CDR3 DNA sequence: TGTGCCAGTCGGGGGGGTACTAAGGGGGAGCAGTTCTTC.

The rearrangement joins TRBV7-9 to TRBJ1-1; D call uncertain. V was trimmed by 4 bases and J by 5 bases, leaving 11 bases between them. CDR3 size: 13 residues. The germline CDR1 and CDR2 sequences are SEHNR and FQNEAQ (reference sequence). The DNA for the CDR3 is TGTGCCAGCAGCTCGTGGGGTGGAACTGAAGCTTTCTTT. Translation gives CASSSWGGTEAFF.

The V and J genes are TRBV18 and TRBJ2-3; TRBD2 aligns across 7 bases. V trimming: 0 bases; J trimming: 6 bases; junction bases outside the gene matches: 6. Germline V gives CDR1 KGHSH, CDR2 LQKENI. The CDR3 totals 15 residues. CDR3 nucleotide sequence: TGTGCCAGCTCACCACCAAGCGGGGCGACTGATACGCAGTATTTT. As protein: CASSPPSGATDTQYF.